This TCR beta chain was captured by sequencing in a study of T-cell reconstitution after alpha-beta-depleted transplantation in children. This clonotype has just a few counts. No antigen is known for it. This sample's TCRbeta library carried unique molecular identifier barcodes. TCRdb passed the PCR reads through MiXCR, listing each CDR3 protein once. The sample holds a few hundred thousand distinct CDR3 sequences, 20% to 30% seen once. Study-level findings and limits: When one year had passed after transplant, most T-cell counts and diversity came from newly produced T cells. There were some patients whose high TCRbeta diversity at day 60 came from surviving recipient T cells and thymic progenitors. The study reportedly traced alpha-beta T cells about two months after transplant to several hundred expanded graft clones.

V gave up 5 bases and J gave up 5 bases, with 15 bases separating them. There are 14 residues in the CDR3. This specimen was PBMCs, mostly from graft donor cells, taken 180 days after TCRalphabeta/CD19-depleted stem cell transplant. This receptor was obtained from a male patient under 18 who had a stem cell transplant for acute lymphoblastic leukemia, so the T cells may come from the graft donor. V gene TRBV12-3 or TRBV12-4 combines with J gene TRBJ2-5, with D perhaps TRBD2 (7 bases). The CDR3 nucleotides are TGTGCCAGCAGTCCGTCGCGGGGGCCTGAGACCCAGTACTTC. It yields the protein CASSPSRGPETQYF.